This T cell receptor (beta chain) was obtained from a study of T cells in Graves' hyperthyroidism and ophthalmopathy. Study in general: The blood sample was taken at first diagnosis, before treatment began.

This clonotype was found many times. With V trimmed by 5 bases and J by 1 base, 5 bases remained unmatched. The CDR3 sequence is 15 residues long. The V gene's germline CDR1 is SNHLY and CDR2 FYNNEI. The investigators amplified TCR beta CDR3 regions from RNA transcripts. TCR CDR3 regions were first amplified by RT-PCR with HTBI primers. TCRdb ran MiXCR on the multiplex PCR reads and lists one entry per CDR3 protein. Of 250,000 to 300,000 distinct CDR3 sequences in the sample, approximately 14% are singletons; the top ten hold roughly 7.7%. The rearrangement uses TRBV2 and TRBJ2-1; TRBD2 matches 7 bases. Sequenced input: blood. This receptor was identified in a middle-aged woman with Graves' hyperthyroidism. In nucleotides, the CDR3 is TGTGCCAGCAGTACCCTAGCGGATTCCTACAATGAGCAGTTCTTC. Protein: CASSTLADSYNEQFF.